This T cell receptor (beta chain) originates from a study of spatial heterogeneity in lung cancer. The CDR3 is made up of 14 amino acids. The germline gives CDR1 SQVTM, CDR2 ANQGSEA. Germline trimming cut 7 bases from V and 3 bases from J; bases unmatched to any gene: 8. Described time point: sample taken at primary tumor resection. Unsorted whole RNA of tumor, nontumor lung or frozen PBMC was sequenced. Study-level results: Ubiquitous expanded tumor TCRs showed up in blood more at resection than follow-up.

A remark on this clonotype: What it binds is unknown.

Each CDR3 protein is one row after TCRdb ran MiXCR on the 5' RACE reads. In the table there are approximately 92,000 distinct CDR3 sequences, 10% to 15% of which are singletons. The source was PBMCs, collected at surgery. The TCR originated in a male donor with early-stage non-small cell lung cancer. This chain connects TRBV29-1 to TRBJ2-3; 9 bases fit TRBD1. The CDR3 spells CSAPTGGGTDTQYF. The CDR3 bases are TGCAGCGCCCCGACAGGGGGAGGTACAGATACGCAGTATTTT.